The 20 T cell receptor beta chains given below trace back to one sample, sequenced in a study of naive and memory T cell subsets. Two oligonucleotides, mixed equimolar, formed the beta constant-region primer covering TRBC1 and TRBC2. Four rounds of PCR amplified the ligated cDNA using nested alpha and beta constant-region primers plus SP2. TCRdb fed the UMI-ligation and nested PCR reads into MiXCR, producing one record per CDR3 protein. There are around 110,000 distinct CDR3 sequences in the sample; over 30% occur only once, and approximately 0.9% lies in the top ten. The sample taken for sequencing was central memory CD4+ T cells from blood. The receptors here all came from a human donor in good health.

The chain links TRBV12-3 or TRBV12-4 to TRBJ2-2; a weak D match, TRBD1 (5 bases). V dropped 6 bases and J dropped 1 base, with 12 bases sitting between them. This CDR3 contains 15 residues. The chain's CDR3 is CASRETALNTGELFF. In DNA form, the CDR3 reads TGTGCCAGCAGAGAGACAGCCCTGAACACCGGGGAGCTGTTTTTT.

This clonotype was observed a handful of times. This rearrangement joins TRBV2 to TRBJ2-3; TRBD2 matches at 11 bases. CDR1 and CDR2 (germline): SNHLY, FYNNEI. CDR3 length: 16 amino acids. J lost 4 bases, V lost 8 bases, and 11 bases had no gene match. CDR3 sequence reads: CASRNSGRASSDTQYF. CDR3 DNA sequence: TGTGCCAGCCGGAATAGCGGGAGGGCCAGTTCAGATACGCAGTATTTT.

The V call is TRBV18, the J call TRBJ2-7, with D maybe TRBD1 (6 bases). The germline V gene has CDR1 KGHSH and CDR2 LQKENI. Trimming removed 10 bases from V and 6 bases from J, with 19 bases in between. The CDR3 covers 13 residues. CDR3: CATQGSPLGEQYF. The CDR3 coding sequence is TGTGCCACCCAGGGGAGCCCCTTGGGCGAGCAGTACTTC.

V and J are TRBV12-3 or TRBV12-4 and TRBJ2-1; 10 nucleotides line up with TRBD2. V shed 3 bases, J shed 5 bases, and the junction held 4 bases outside the gene matches. The CDR3 spans 15 residues. CDR3 amino acids: CASSFRTSGHNEQFF. The CDR3, as DNA: TGTGCCAGCAGTTTTCGGACTAGCGGTCACAATGAGCAGTTCTTC.

This clonotype was detected only a few times. This chain links TRBV7-9 with TRBJ1-1; 8 nucleotides line up with TRBD1. Germline-derived CDR1 and CDR2 are SEHNR and FQNEAQ (reference sequence). The CDR3 has 14 amino acids. V lost 2 bases to trimming and J lost 5 bases; unmatched junction nucleotides: 4. Here the CDR3 reads CASSLQGARTEAFF. CDR3 in DNA: TGTGCCAGCAGCTTACAGGGGGCGAGGACTGAAGCTTTCTTT.

This clonotype was seen ten or more times. J is TRBJ2-5 and V is TRBV20-1; D unclear. CDR3 size: 13 residues. Germline V lookup: CDR1 DFQATT, CDR2 SNEGSKA (reference sequence). Trimming removed 2 bases from V and 2 bases from J, with 9 bases in between. The CDR3 nucleotides read TGCAGTGCTAGATCCTTGCGGCAAGAGACCCAGTACTTC. Translated, it gives CSARSLRQETQYF.

This clonotype was seen only a few times. As DNA, the CDR3 is TGTGCCAGCTCTTCTACTGTGACAGGGTCAGATACGCAGTATTTT. This encodes CASSSTVTGSDTQYF. The chain carries TRBV25-1 and TRBJ2-3; 7 bases align to TRBD1. Germline CDR1 is MGHDK and CDR2 is SYGVNS. Trimming removed 8 bases from V and 4 bases from J; junction bases left unmatched: 12. The CDR3 spans 15 residues. The full variable domain, completed using reference TRBV25-1 and TRBJ2-3, is EADIYQTPRYLVIGTGKKITLECSQTMGHDKMYWYQQDPGMELHLIHYSYGVNSTEKGDLSSESTVSRIRTEHFPLTLESARPSHTSQYLCASSSTVTGSDTQYFGPGTRLTVL.

CDR3 sequence: CASSFGRGYTMDTQYF. CDR3 DNA sequence: TGTGCCAGCAGTTTCGGACGGGGGTACACAATGGATACGCAGTATTTT. V and J are TRBV28 and TRBJ2-3; tentatively, D is TRBD2 (6 bases). CDR1 and CDR2 from the germline V gene are MDHEN and SYDVKM. The ends were cut back, 3 bases at V and 6 bases at J, with 19 bases in the middle. This CDR3 spans 16 amino acids.

This clonotype was counted only a few times. The chain has TRBV6-1 and TRBJ2-5, with D unresolved. V dropped 7 bases and J dropped 3 bases, with 21 bases sitting between them. CDR1 is MNHNS, CDR2 SASEGT, per germline. The CDR3 sequence is 16 residues long. CDR3: CASMPSPPSREETQYF. DNA for the CDR3: TGTGCCAGCATGCCGTCCCCCCCATCAAGGGAAGAGACCCAGTACTTC.

V and J are TRBV5-1 and TRBJ2-1; D is undetermined. The ends were cut back, 4 bases at V and 4 bases at J, with 15 bases in the middle. Germline CDR1 is SGHRS and CDR2 is YFSETQ. CDR3 length: 15 residues. CDR3 amino acids: CASSPGPSGYNEQFF. The CDR3 DNA reads as TGCGCCAGCAGCCCGGGCCCCTCGGGTTACAATGAGCAGTTCTTC.

The chain uses TRBV27 and TRBJ2-3, with 10 bases lining up with TRBD2. Germline CDR1 and CDR2: MNHEY and SMNVEV (reference sequence). This CDR3 contains 14 residues. With 4 bases clipped from V and 5 bases from J, the junction kept 3 bases outside the gene matches. CDR3 coding DNA: TGTGCCAGCAGTTCGATAGCGGGGGGAGATACGCAGTATTTT. Translating gives CASSSIAGGDTQYF.

This clonotype has just a few counts. This rearrangement joins TRBV15 to TRBJ2-2; D is uncertain. Trimming removed 4 bases at V and 3 bases at J, with 9 bases between. This CDR3 is 14 amino acids long. Germline V gene data show CDR1 as LNHNV and CDR2 as YYDKDF (reference sequence). CDR3 coding DNA: TGTGCCACCAGCACACAATTATACACCGGGGAGCTGTTTTTT. It yields the protein CATSTQLYTGELFF.

This chain links TRBV5-1 with TRBJ2-1; D is uncertain. The CDR3 is made up of 12 amino acids. Germline CDR1 and CDR2: SGHRS and YFSETQ. V was pared by 0 bases and J by 13 bases, with 11 bases between. The DNA of the CDR3 is TGCGCCAGCAGCTTGGACTTGTTTGATCAGTTCTTC. Translating gives CASSLDLFDQFF. Supplemented by reference TRBV5-1 and TRBJ2-1, the full variable domain reads KAGVTQTPRYLIKTRGQQVTLSCSPISGHRSVSWYQQTPGQGLQFLFEYFSETQRNKGNFPGRFSGRQFSNSRSEMNVSTLELGDSALYLCASSLDLFDQFFGPGTRLTVL.

The CDR3 DNA sequence: TGTGCCAGCAGCTTTGCGGGAGCATCAGATACGCAGTATTTT. Translating gives CASSFAGASDTQYF. J is TRBJ2-3 and V is TRBV5-5, with TRBD2 matching 7 bases. The CDR3 runs to 14 residues. The ends lost 2 bases at V and 4 bases at J; junction bases unmatched: 4. Germline values: CDR1 SGHKS, CDR2 YYEKEE (reference sequence).

This clonotype came up once. The V and J genes are TRBV3-1 and TRBJ2-7, with D perhaps TRBD1 or TRBD2 (5 bases each). Germline-derived CDR1 and CDR2 are LGHDT and YNNKEL (reference sequence). This CDR3 region has 12 residues. Trimming removed 6 bases at V and 6 bases at J, with 12 bases between. The chain's CDR3 is CASRPGTGEQYF. The CDR3 nucleotides read TGTGCCAGCAGGCCTGGGACGGGCGAGCAGTACTTC.

In its sample, this clonotype was seen a few times. V usage is TRBV6-2 or TRBV6-3 and J usage is TRBJ2-3; 8 nucleotides line up with TRBD2. Unmatched junction bases numbered 9, after V lost 7 bases and J lost 6 bases. Germline loops: CDR1 MNHEY, CDR2 SVGEGT. CDR3 length equals 14 residues. The CDR3 region is CASTGLAGADTQYF. CDR3 nucleotides: TGTGCCAGCACGGGGCTAGCGGGCGCGGATACGCAGTATTTT.

The table lists this clonotype with a few counts. The chain uses TRBV29-1 and TRBJ2-3; D call uncertain. This CDR3 has 12 amino acids. The V end was cut by 6 bases, the J end by 4 bases, with 11 bases between. Germline CDR1 and CDR2: SQVTM and ANQGSEA. CDR3 protein: CSVHSVADTQYF. CDR3 in DNA: TGCAGCGTCCATAGTGTGGCAGATACGCAGTATTTT.

This clonotype was seen a few times. V is TRBV7-2 and J is TRBJ2-4, with D uncertain. Germline V CDR1 and CDR2: SGHTA, FQGNSA. Trimming removed 6 bases at V and 6 bases at J, with 12 bases between. CDR3 size: 13 residues. The CDR3 sequence: CASRTTGGNIQYF. DNA of the CDR3: TGTGCCAGCAGGACAACTGGTGGAAACATTCAGTACTTC.

The chain is built from TRBV7-3 and TRBJ1-6, with 11 positions matching TRBD1. Trimming took 2 bases from V and 8 from J; bases not matched to a gene: 5. The CDR3 has 16 amino acids. The germline CDR1 and CDR2 sequences are SGHTA and FQGTGA. The CDR3 bases are TGTGCCAGCAGCTTATGGGGGACAGGGGGGGATTCACCCCTCCACTTT. The encoded protein is CASSLWGTGGDSPLHF.

The V gene is TRBV20-1, the J gene TRBJ2-3, with D maybe TRBD2 (5 bases). Germline CDR1 and CDR2: DFQATT and SNEGSKA (reference sequence). V was shortened by 0 bases and J by 1 base, with 11 bases between the two germline ends. This CDR3 is 15 amino acids long. CDR3 loop: CSAREVNSGTDTQYF. For the CDR3, the DNA is TGCAGTGCTAGAGAAGTCAATAGCGGCACAGATACGCAGTATTTT.